The 25 T cell receptor beta chains below all came from one sample that was sequenced in a study of CD8 T cells in Susac syndrome. RNA was extracted with the RNeasy kit, and a quantity of about 0.45 to 1 ug was reverse transcribed using random hexamers. TCRdb reprocessed the immunoSEQ multiplex PCR reads via MiXCR and lists one record per CDR3 protein. The sample lists more than 150,000 distinct CDR3 sequences; roughly 95% were seen once. Material: CD8+ T cells from PBMCs. The source is a human donor with multiple sclerosis.

The chain combines TRBV4-1 with TRBJ2-1, with D unclear. V lost 0 bases, J lost 0 bases, and 6 bases lay in between. Germline V gene lookup returns CDR1 MGHRA and CDR2 YSYEKL. CDR3 length: 15 amino acids. The CDR3 loop is CASSQDVGSYNEQFF. For the CDR3, the DNA is TGCGCCAGCAGCCAAGATGTGGGCTCCTACAATGAGCAGTTCTTC.

This sequence joins TRBV7-9 and TRBJ2-5; 10 nucleotides line up with TRBD1. The ends lost 5 bases at V and 4 bases at J; junction bases unmatched: 10. This CDR3 comprises 16 residues. In germline, CDR1 is SEHNR, CDR2 FQNEAQ (reference sequence). CDR3 bases: TGTGCCAGCAGCCCCATTCCGGGACAGGGGAGAGAGACCCAGTACTTC. Encoded protein: CASSPIPGQGRETQYF. Supplemented by reference TRBV7-9 and TRBJ2-5, the full variable domain reads DTGVSQNPRHKITKRGQNVTFRCDPISEHNRLYWYRQTLGQGPEFLTYFQNEAQLEKSRLLSDRFSAERPKGSFSTLEIQRTEQGDSAMYLCASSPIPGQGRETQYFGPGTRLLVL.

V is TRBV29-1 and J is TRBJ2-7; tentative D call: TRBD1 (5 bases). This CDR3 region has 15 residues. V dropped 3 bases and J dropped 1 base, with 16 bases sitting between them. CDR1 is SQVTM, CDR2 ANQGSEA, per germline. CDR3 residues: CSVDGAGRDSYEQYF. CDR3 DNA sequence: TGCAGCGTTGATGGGGCTGGCCGAGATTCCTACGAGCAGTACTTC.

The V gene is TRBV5-1, the J gene TRBJ1-1; D unresolved. Germline loops: CDR1 SGHRS, CDR2 YFSETQ. V shed 0 bases and J shed 7 bases, with 7 bases lying between them. This CDR3 has 12 residues. CDR3 amino acids: CASSLGDDEAFF. The CDR3 DNA reads TGCGCCAGCAGCTTGGGCGACGATGAAGCTTTCTTT.

This chain uses TRBV20-1 with TRBJ1-2; D may be TRBD1 (6 bases). The ends were cut back, 4 bases at V and 4 bases at J, with 13 bases in the middle. The CDR3 runs to 13 residues. Germline CDR1 is DFQATT and CDR2 is SNEGSKA (reference sequence). The CDR3 nucleotides are TGCAGTGCTACCGACAGGAGCCTCTATGGCTACACCTTC. It encodes CSATDRSLYGYTF.

The chain recombines TRBV27 with TRBJ2-7; no definite D call. The CDR3 is 12 amino acids. Germline V gives CDR1 MNHEY, CDR2 SMNVEV (reference sequence). Trimming left V 9 bases short and J 2 bases short, with 11 bases between. The CDR3 bases are TGTGCCAGGAACCCCAGACCCTACGAGCAGTACGTC. Its protein is CARNPRPYEQYV.

The chain has TRBV20-1 and TRBJ2-7, with D possibly matching TRBD2 (5 bases). CDR1 is DFQATT and CDR2 is SNEGSKA in the germline V gene (reference sequence). The CDR3 consists of 13 residues. Trimming left V 1 base short and J 2 bases short, with 9 bases between. CDR3 in DNA: TGCAGTGCTAGAGTGGAGGATACCTACGAGCAGTACTTC. The encoded protein is CSARVEDTYEQYF.

The rearrangement joins TRBV3-1 to TRBJ2-2; possible D gene TRBD2, 5 bases. CDR1 and CDR2 (germline): LGHDT, YNNKEL (reference sequence). The length of the CDR3 is 15 residues. Trimming took 1 base from V and 1 from J, leaving 7 bases between them. CDR3 residues: CASSQVGENTGELFF. Here the CDR3 DNA reads TGTGCCAGCAGCCAAGTCGGGGAGAACACCGGGGAGCTGTTTTTT.

This clonotype was seen a handful of times. The chain carries TRBV5-6 and TRBJ2-7, with D unclear. Germline values: CDR1 SGHDT, CDR2 YYEEEE. This CDR3 is built from 14 residues. The V end lost 1 base, the J end lost 2 bases, and 10 bases lay between the germline ends. The CDR3 sequence: CASSLSQFAYEQYV. CDR3 coding DNA: TGTGCCAGCAGCTTGAGCCAATTCGCCTACGAGCAGTACGTC.

The table lists this clonotype with a count of one. The chain uses TRBV20-1 and TRBJ1-5, with D possibly being TRBD1 (5 bases). V was shortened by 1 base and J by 3 bases, with 13 bases between the two germline ends. This CDR3 is 15 amino acids long. Germline CDR1 is DFQATT and CDR2 is SNEGSKA (reference sequence). The CDR3 DNA reads as TGCAGTGCTAGAGGGCGTAGGGGAAACAATCAGCCCCAGCATTTT. Its protein product is CSARGRRGNNQPQHF.

The chain recombines TRBV30 with TRBJ2-5; TRBD2 matches 11 bases. Germline V gene data show CDR1 as GTSNPN and CDR2 as SVGIG (reference sequence). The CDR3 contains 20 residues. V lost 4 bases, J lost 0 bases, and 19 bases stayed unmatched. The CDR3: CAWTPGLVLAGGKYQETQYF. The CDR3 DNA reads TGTGCCTGGACCCCCGGGTTAGTCCTAGCGGGGGGCAAATACCAAGAGACCCAGTACTTC.

V and J are TRBV6-5 and TRBJ2-5, with 10 positions matching TRBD2. The CDR3 totals 16 residues. V dropped 0 bases and J dropped 1; count of bases not matched to a gene: 2. The V gene's germline CDR1 is MNHEY and CDR2 SVGAGI. This CDR3 is CASSYSQRGGQETQYF. CDR3 coding DNA: TGTGCCAGCAGTTACTCCCAGCGGGGGGGCCAAGAGACCCAGTACTTC.

The chain links TRBV9 to TRBJ2-3, with D unclear. This CDR3 is built from 15 residues. The germline V and J ends were trimmed by 4 bases and 2 bases, with 14 bases remaining between them. Germline assignment: CDR1 SGDLS and CDR2 YYNGEE. The CDR3 sequence is CASSHKLGPTDTQYF. CDR3 bases: TGTGCCAGCAGCCATAAGCTAGGACCCACAGATACGCAGTATTTT. The variable domain in full, with the rest retrieved from reference TRBV9 and TRBJ2-3, is DSGVTQTPKHLITATGQRVTLRCSPRSGDLSVYWYQQSLDQGLQFLIQYYNGEERAKGNILERFSAQQFPDLHSELNLSSLELGDSALYFCASSHKLGPTDTQYFGPGTRLTVL.

The count of this clonotype is one. V gene TRBV11-2 combines with J gene TRBJ1-1; a possible D gene is TRBD1 (5 bases). This CDR3 has 16 residues. CDR1 and CDR2 (germline): SGHAT, FQNNGV. With 3 bases removed from V and 0 bases from J, the gap between germline ends came to 14 bases. Written as DNA, the CDR3 is TGTGCCAGCAGCTTTTTGGACACCACCATGAACACTGAAGCTTTCTTT. Its translation: CASSFLDTTMNTEAFF.

The chain couples TRBV20-1 to TRBJ1-2, with TRBD1 matching 10 bases. This CDR3 has 15 amino acids. Per germline, CDR1 DFQATT and CDR2 SNEGSKA (reference sequence). Trimming took 0 bases from V and 2 from J; bases not matched to a gene: 3. The CDR3 loop is CSAREPGQGNYGYTF. CDR3 bases: TGCAGTGCTAGAGAACCGGGACAGGGGAACTATGGCTACACCTTC.

This sequence joins TRBV30 and TRBJ1-4; TRBD1 matches at 8 bases. The CDR3 consists of 13 residues. Trimming took 4 bases from V and 6 from J; bases not matched to a gene: 4. Germline-derived CDR1 and CDR2 are GTSNPN and SVGIG (reference sequence). CDR3 bases: TGTGCCTGGATGACAGGGGCGGATGAAAAACTGTTTTTT. Its translation is CAWMTGADEKLFF.

The chain is built from TRBV29-1 and TRBJ2-1; 10 bases agree with TRBD1. The length of the CDR3 is 13 residues. The trim removed 7 bases at V and 5 bases at J, leaving 5 bases unmatched. Germline V lookup: CDR1 SQVTM, CDR2 ANQGSEA. The CDR3 reads CSAGQGGHNEQFF. The CDR3 DNA reads as TGCAGCGCAGGACAGGGGGGCCACAATGAGCAGTTCTTC.

This rearrangement joins TRBV7-9 to TRBJ2-3, with TRBD1 matching 8 bases. Trimming cost V 1 base and J 3 bases; bases outside gene matches: 6. CDR1 and CDR2 (germline): SEHNR, FQNEAQ (reference sequence). The CDR3 contains 16 residues. The chain's CDR3 is CASSLGPGGATDTQYF. The CDR3 bases are TGTGCCAGCAGCTTAGGCCCAGGGGGCGCGACAGATACGCAGTATTTT.

The chain joins TRBV14 to TRBJ2-7, with D perhaps matching TRBD1 (6 bases). This CDR3 is 16 amino acids long. V was trimmed by 5 bases and J by 3 bases, leaving 20 bases between them. Germline V gives CDR1 SGHDN, CDR2 FVKESK. The CDR3 DNA reads as TGTGCCAGCAGCGAAGGGGGACAAAGGACGATCTACGAGCAGTACTTC. Translating it yields CASSEGGQRTIYEQYF.

CDR3 loop: CASSYSYHEVYNEQFF. For the CDR3, the DNA is TGTGCCAGCAGTTACTCCTACCACGAGGTCTACAATGAGCAGTTCTTC. The rearrangement links TRBV6-5 to TRBJ2-1; D is unclear. V was pared by 0 bases and J by 3 bases, with 12 bases between. The CDR3 runs to 16 residues. Germline-derived CDR1 and CDR2 are MNHEY and SVGAGI.

The chain joins TRBV12-3 or TRBV12-4 to TRBJ2-7; D might be TRBD1 (5 bases). The CDR3 covers 13 residues. The V gene lost 4 bases and the J gene lost 2 bases, with 9 bases spanning the gap. The CDR3 sequence: CASSSGSAYEQYF. DNA of the CDR3: TGTGCCAGCAGTTCAGGGTCTGCCTACGAGCAGTACTTC.

The chain combines TRBV27 with TRBJ1-6; D remains unclear. The CDR3 has 16 amino acids. The ends were cut back, 6 bases at V and 10 bases at J, with 22 bases in the middle. CDR1 and CDR2 from the germline V gene are MNHEY and SMNVEV (reference sequence). The CDR3 sequence: CASSPEPSLRGSPLHF. The DNA for the CDR3 is TGTGCCAGCAGCCCCGAGCCGTCGTTGAGAGGGTCACCCCTCCACTTT.

CDR3 nucleotides: TGTGCCAGCAGTGACAGGGGGAACACCGGGGAGCTGTTTTTT. The encoded protein is CASSDRGNTGELFF. V usage is TRBV6-4 and J usage is TRBJ2-2; TRBD1 might be the D (5 bases). V lost 2 bases and J lost 1, with 5 bases in between. Germline V gene lookup returns CDR1 MRHNA and CDR2 SNTAGT. This CDR3 has 14 residues.

V is TRBV14 and J is TRBJ2-7; TRBD2 agrees at 7 bases. Germline CDR1 and CDR2: SGHDN and FVKESK. J lost 7 bases, V lost 2 bases, and 11 bases had no gene match. This CDR3 is built from 15 residues. The CDR3 is CASSQPRGGGGEQYF. The CDR3 nucleotides are TGTGCCAGCAGCCAACCCCGGGGCGGCGGGGGTGAGCAGTACTTC.

V and J are TRBV19 and TRBJ2-2; D gene uncertain. The CDR3 is 15 residues long. Germline CDR1 and CDR2: LNHDA and SQIVND (reference sequence). V was pared by 0 bases and J by 3 bases, with 8 bases between. CDR3 nucleotides: TGTGCCAGTAGTATAGAGGGCCCGTACACCGGGGAGCTGTTTTTT. Translation: CASSIEGPYTGELFF.